This TCR beta chain was sequenced in a study of cytomegalovirus exposure and HLA in healthy donors. Concerning this clone: The sample has other DNA sequences that encode this CDR3 too.

The junction had 7 bases not matched to a gene; V was cut back by 3 bases and J by 4 bases. CDR1 is MNHEY and CDR2 is SMNVEV in the germline V gene (reference sequence). The CDR3 is made up of 15 amino acids. Vbeta (60) and Jbeta (13) primers were used in the PCR. TCRdb keeps only in-frame clones here, not all; method: immunoSEQ multiplex PCR. The sample includes around 170,000 clones, less than 90% of them seen just once. This TCR was recovered from a boy aged 2 to 10 in good health and CMV-seronegative. The V gene is TRBV27, the J gene TRBJ2-7, with 9 bases identical to TRBD2. Sample: PBMCs. The CDR3 DNA reads as TGTGCCAGCAGTTTGTTTAGCGGGAGTTCGTACGAGCAGTACTTC. It is translated as CASSLFSGSSYEQYF.